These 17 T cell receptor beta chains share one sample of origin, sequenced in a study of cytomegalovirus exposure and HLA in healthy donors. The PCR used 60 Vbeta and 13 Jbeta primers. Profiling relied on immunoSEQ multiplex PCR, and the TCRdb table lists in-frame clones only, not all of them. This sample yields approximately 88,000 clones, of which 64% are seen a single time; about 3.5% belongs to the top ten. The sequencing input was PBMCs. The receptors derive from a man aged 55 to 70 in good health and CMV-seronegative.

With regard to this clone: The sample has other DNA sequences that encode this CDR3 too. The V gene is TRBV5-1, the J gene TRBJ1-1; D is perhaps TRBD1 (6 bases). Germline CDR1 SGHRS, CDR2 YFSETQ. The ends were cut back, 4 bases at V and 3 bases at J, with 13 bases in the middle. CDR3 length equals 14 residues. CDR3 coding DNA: TGCGCCAGCAGCCTCAGGACAGACTACACTGAAGCTTTCTTT. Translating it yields CASSLRTDYTEAFF.

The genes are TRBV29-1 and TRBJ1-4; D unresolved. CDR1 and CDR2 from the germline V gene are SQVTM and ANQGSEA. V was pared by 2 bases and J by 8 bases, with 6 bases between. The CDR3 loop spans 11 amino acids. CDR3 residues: CSVEYREKLFF. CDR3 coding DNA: TGCAGCGTTGAATATCGGGAAAAACTGTTTTTT.

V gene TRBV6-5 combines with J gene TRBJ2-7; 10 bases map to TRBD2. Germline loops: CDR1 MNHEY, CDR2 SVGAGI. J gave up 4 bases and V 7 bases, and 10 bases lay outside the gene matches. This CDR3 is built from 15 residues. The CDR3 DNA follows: TGTGCCAGCAATAATTTAGCGGGAGGTCTGTACGAGCAGTACTTC. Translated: CASNNLAGGLYEQYF.

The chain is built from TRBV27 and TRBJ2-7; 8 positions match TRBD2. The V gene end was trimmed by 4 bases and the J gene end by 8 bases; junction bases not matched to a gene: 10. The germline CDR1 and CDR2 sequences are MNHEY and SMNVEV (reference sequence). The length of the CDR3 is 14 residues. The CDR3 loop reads CASSSAGGPAKQYF. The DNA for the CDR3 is TGTGCCAGCAGTTCGGCGGGGGGCCCCGCAAAGCAGTACTTC.

CDR3 nucleotides: TGCGCCAGCGGGACAGGGGGATCTCAAGAGACCCAGTACTTC. Residues: CASGTGGSQETQYF. J is TRBJ2-5 and V is TRBV10-2; 11 bases are a match to TRBD1. Trimming at V came to 8 bases and at J to 2 bases, leaving 4 bases not matched to a gene. The CDR3 extends over 14 amino acids. Per germline, CDR1 WSHSY and CDR2 SAAADI.

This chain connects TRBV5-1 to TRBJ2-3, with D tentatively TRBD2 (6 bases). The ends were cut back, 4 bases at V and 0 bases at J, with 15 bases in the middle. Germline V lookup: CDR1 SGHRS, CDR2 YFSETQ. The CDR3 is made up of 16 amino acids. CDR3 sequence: CASSLVGGPSTDTQYF. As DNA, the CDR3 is TGCGCCAGCAGCCTCGTGGGGGGACCTAGCACAGATACGCAGTATTTT. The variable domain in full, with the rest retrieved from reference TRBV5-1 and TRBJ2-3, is KAGVTQTPRYLIKTRGQQVTLSCSPISGHRSVSWYQQTPGQGLQFLFEYFSETQRNKGNFPGRFSGRQFSNSRSEMNVSTLELGDSALYLCASSLVGGPSTDTQYFGPGTRLTVL.

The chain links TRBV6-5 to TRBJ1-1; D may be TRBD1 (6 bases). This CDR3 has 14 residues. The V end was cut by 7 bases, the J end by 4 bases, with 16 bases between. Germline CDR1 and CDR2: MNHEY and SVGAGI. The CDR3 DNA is TGTGCCAGCACCGCTGGGACAACGCTCACTGAAGCTTTCTTT. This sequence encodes CASTAGTTLTEAFF.

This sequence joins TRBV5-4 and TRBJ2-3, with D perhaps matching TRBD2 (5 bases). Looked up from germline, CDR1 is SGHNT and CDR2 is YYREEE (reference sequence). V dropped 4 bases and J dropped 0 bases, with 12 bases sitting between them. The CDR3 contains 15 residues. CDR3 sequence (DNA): TGTGCCAGCAGCCGCACTAGAGCTAGCACAGATACGCAGTATTTT. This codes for CASSRTRASTDTQYF.

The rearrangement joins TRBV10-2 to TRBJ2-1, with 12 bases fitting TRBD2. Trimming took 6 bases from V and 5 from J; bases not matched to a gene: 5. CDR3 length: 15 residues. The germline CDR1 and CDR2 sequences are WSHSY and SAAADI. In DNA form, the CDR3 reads TGCGCCAGCAGGAGTCTAGCGGGAGGGAACAATGAGCAGTTCTTC. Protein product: CASRSLAGGNNEQFF.

The CDR3 protein is CASSLQYNYEQYF. For the CDR3, the DNA is TGTGCCAGCAGTTTACAATACAACTACGAGCAGTACTTC. The J gene is TRBJ2-7, the V gene TRBV27, with D uncertain. Trimming stripped 2 bases from V and 3 bases from J, with 8 bases between. The germline V gene encodes CDR1 MNHEY and CDR2 SMNVEV (reference sequence). This CDR3 region has 13 residues.

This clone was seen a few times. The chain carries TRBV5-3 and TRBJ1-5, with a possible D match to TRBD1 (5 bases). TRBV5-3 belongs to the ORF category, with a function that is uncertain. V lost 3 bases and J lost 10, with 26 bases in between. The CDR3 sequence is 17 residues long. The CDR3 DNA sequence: TGTGCCAGAAGCTCCCCTACCCGGCAGGGTCGTTTCCGACCCCAGCATTTT. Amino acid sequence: CARSSPTRQGRFRPQHF.

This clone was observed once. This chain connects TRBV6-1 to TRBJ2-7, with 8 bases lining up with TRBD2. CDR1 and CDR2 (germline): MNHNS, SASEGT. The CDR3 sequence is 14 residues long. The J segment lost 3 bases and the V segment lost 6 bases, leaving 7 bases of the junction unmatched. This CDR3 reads CASSSSGGYYEQYF. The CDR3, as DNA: TGTGCCAGCAGCTCGAGCGGGGGCTACTACGAGCAGTACTTC.

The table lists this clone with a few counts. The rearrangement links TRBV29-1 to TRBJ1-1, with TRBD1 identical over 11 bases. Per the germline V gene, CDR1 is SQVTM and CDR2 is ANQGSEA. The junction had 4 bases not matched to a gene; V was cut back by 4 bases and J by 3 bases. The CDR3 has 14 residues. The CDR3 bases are TGCAGCGTTGGGACAGGGGGCGTATACACTGAAGCTTTCTTT. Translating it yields CSVGTGGVYTEAFF.

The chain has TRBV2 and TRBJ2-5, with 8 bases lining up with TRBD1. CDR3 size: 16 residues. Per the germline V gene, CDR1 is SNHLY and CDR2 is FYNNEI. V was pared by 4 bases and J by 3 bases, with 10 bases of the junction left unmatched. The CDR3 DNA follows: TGTGCCAGCAGTGCAAGCAGGGGGCGCCTGGAAGAGACCCAGTACTTC. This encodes CASSASRGRLEETQYF.

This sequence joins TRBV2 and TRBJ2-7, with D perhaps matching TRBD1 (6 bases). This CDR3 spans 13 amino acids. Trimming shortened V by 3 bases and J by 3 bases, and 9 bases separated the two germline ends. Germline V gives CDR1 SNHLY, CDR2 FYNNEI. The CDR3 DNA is TGTGCCAGCAGTGACACAGGGTTCTACGAGCAGTACTTC. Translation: CASSDTGFYEQYF.

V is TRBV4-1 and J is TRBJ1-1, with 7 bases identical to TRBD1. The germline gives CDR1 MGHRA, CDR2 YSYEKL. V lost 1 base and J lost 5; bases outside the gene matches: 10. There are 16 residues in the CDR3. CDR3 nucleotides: TGCGCCAGCAGCCAAGCAGACCGCAAGGGGGCTACTGAAGCTTTCTTT. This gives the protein CASSQADRKGATEAFF.

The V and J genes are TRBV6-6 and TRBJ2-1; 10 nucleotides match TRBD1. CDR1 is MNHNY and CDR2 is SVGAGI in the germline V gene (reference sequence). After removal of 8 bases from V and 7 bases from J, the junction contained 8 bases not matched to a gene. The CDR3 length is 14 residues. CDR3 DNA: TGTGCCAGCCTACACCAGGACAGGGGGAATGAGCAGTTCTTC. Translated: CASLHQDRGNEQFF.